One sample yielded the 19 T cell receptor beta chains listed below, sequenced in a study of blood T cell repertoires in COVID-19 (TCRdb year 2020). The library was obtained by the immunoSEQ multiplex PCR assay. TCRdb mirrors the immuneACCESS table, restricted to in-frame sequences. Some clones are absent from its copies; in checked studies, under half trace to an unresolved V gene, and the reason for the others is unknown. This sample gives approximately 150,000 clones in total; about 89% of them show up just once. Approximately 35% of the sample is taken by the ten largest. The specimen was peripheral blood. These receptor sequences come from a man aged 50 to 60 who had recovered from COVID-19.

The J gene is TRBJ2-2, the V gene TRBV11-2; TRBD2 might be the D (5 bases). Deletions cut 5 bases from V and 12 bases from J, with 22 bases between. Germline values: CDR1 SGHAT, CDR2 FQNNGV. This CDR3 has 15 residues. This chain's CDR3 is CASSLKMGDPRQLFF. DNA for the CDR3: TGTGCCAGCAGCCTTAAGATGGGAGATCCCCGGCAGCTGTTTTTT. Combining the CDR3 with reference TRBV11-2 and TRBJ2-2 gives the whole variable domain EAGVAQSPRYKIIEKRQSVAFWCNPISGHATLYWYQQILGQGPKLLIQFQNNGVVDDSQLPKDRFSAERLKGVDSTLKIQPAKLEDSAVYLCASSLKMGDPRQLFFGEGSRLTVL.

V is TRBV6-5 and J is TRBJ1-1; 8 bases match TRBD1. The germline gives CDR1 MNHEY, CDR2 SVGAGI. After removal of 5 bases from V and 3 bases from J, the junction contained 2 bases not matched to a gene. The length of the CDR3 is 13 residues. The DNA of the CDR3 is TGTGCCAGCAGTACGGACAGGGACACTGAAGCTTTCTTT. Its translation is CASSTDRDTEAFF.

The V and J genes are TRBV11-2 and TRBJ2-7; TRBD2 agrees at 13 bases. The length of the CDR3 is 16 residues. Germline V lookup: CDR1 SGHAT, CDR2 FQNNGV. Trimming cost V 3 bases and J 4 bases; bases outside gene matches: 6. Written as DNA, the CDR3 is TGTGCCAGCAGCTTGGGACTAGCGGGAAGCTTTTACGAGCAGTACTTC. Translated: CASSLGLAGSFYEQYF.

This rearrangement joins TRBV18 to TRBJ1-1; 8 bases map to TRBD1. The length of the CDR3 is 17 residues. The V and J ends lost 2 bases and 0 bases, in that order; junction bases with no gene match: 8. Per germline, CDR1 KGHSH and CDR2 LQKENI. The CDR3 nucleotides read TGTGCCAGCTCACCAAATGCACAGGGGGGCATGAACACTGAAGCTTTCTTT. The encoded protein is CASSPNAQGGMNTEAFF.

The gene calls are TRBV5-5 and TRBJ2-6; the D is unclear. Trimming stripped 0 bases from V and 2 bases from J, with 9 bases between. CDR1 and CDR2 from the germline V gene are SGHKS and YYEKEE (reference sequence). This CDR3 is 16 amino acids long. In nucleotides, the CDR3 is TGTGCCAGCAGCTTGGACTCCGCGGCTGGGGCCAACGTCCTGACTTTC. Its translation is CASSLDSAAGANVLTF. The complete variable domain, with remaining parts taken from reference TRBV5-5 and TRBJ2-6, reads DAGVTQSPTHLIKTRGQQVTLRCSPISGHKSVSWYQQVLGQGPQFIFQYYEKEERGRGNFPDRFSARQFPNYSSELNVNALLLGDSALYLCASSLDSAAGANVLTFGAGSRLTVL.

This clone showed up just a few times. This same CDR3 is encoded by further DNA sequences in the sample. The chain joins TRBV18 to TRBJ1-2; maybe TRBD1 (6 bases). This CDR3 is built from 12 residues. V was shortened by 3 bases and J by 4 bases, with 6 bases between the two germline ends. CDR1 and CDR2 from the germline V gene are KGHSH and LQKENI. The CDR3 nucleotides read TGTGCCAGCTCACCGGACAGCTATGGCTACACCTTC. The encoded protein is CASSPDSYGYTF.

The V gene is TRBV5-4, the J gene TRBJ2-3; TRBD1 agrees at 7 bases. The germline CDR1 and CDR2 sequences are SGHNT and YYREEE (reference sequence). The V and J ends lost 3 bases and 12 bases, in that order; junction bases with no gene match: 4. The CDR3 loop spans 11 amino acids. This CDR3 is CASSSDRVQYF. The CDR3 region has the DNA TGTGCCAGCAGCTCCGACAGGGTCCAGTATTTT.

The V gene is TRBV7-6, the J gene TRBJ2-3; the match to TRBD2 covers 12 bases. This CDR3 comprises 15 residues. J was trimmed by 6 bases and V by 4 bases; bases with no gene match: 5. Germline values: CDR1 SGHVS, CDR2 FNYEAQ. CDR3 nucleotides: TGTGCCAGCAGCTCACGACTAGCGGGGGTGGATACGCAGTATTTT. Its protein product is CASSSRLAGVDTQYF.

The chain joins TRBV9 to TRBJ1-4, with TRBD1 as a possible D gene (6 bases). The germline gives CDR1 SGDLS, CDR2 YYNGEE. V was shortened by 4 bases and J by 3 bases, with 13 bases between the two germline ends. The CDR3 is 15 amino acids. CDR3 residues: CASSLGGESNEKLFF. The CDR3 DNA reads TGTGCCAGCAGCCTAGGGGGGGAATCTAATGAAAAACTGTTTTTT.

This clone was seen a single time. This chain connects TRBV11-2 to TRBJ1-6; D is undetermined. Germline V gives CDR1 SGHAT, CDR2 FQNNGV. V was shortened by 1 base and J by 7 bases, with 8 bases between the two germline ends. The CDR3 consists of 14 residues. CDR3 in DNA: TGTGCCAGCAGCTTAGTTCCGGGAAATTCACCCCTCCACTTT. This codes for CASSLVPGNSPLHF.

As concerns this clone: An end of the junction does not agree with germline; a read error may underlie this. V usage is TRBV10-1 and J usage is TRBJ2-5, with TRBD2 matching over 12 bases. CDR1 WNHNN and CDR2 SYGVQD come from the germline V gene (reference sequence). This CDR3 is built from 12 residues. DNA for the CDR3: TGCGCCAGCAGTGAGGGACTAGCGGGGTATCACTTC. Amino acid sequence: CASSEGLAGYHF.

The chain combines TRBV7-6 with TRBJ1-6, with D possibly matching TRBD1 (6 bases). This CDR3 is 16 amino acids long. V dropped 5 bases and J dropped 3 bases, with 14 bases sitting between them. The V gene's germline CDR1 is SGHVS and CDR2 FNYEAQ. The CDR3 coding sequence is TGTGCCAGCAGCGCCGCCGGGACACACTATAATTCACCCCTCCACTTT. Residues: CASSAAGTHYNSPLHF. The whole variable domain, remainder taken from reference TRBV7-6 and TRBJ1-6, is GAGVSQSPRYKVTKRGQDVALRCDPISGHVSLYWYRQALGQGPEFLTYFNYEAQQDKSGLPNDRFSAERPEGSISTLTIQRTEQRDSAMYRCASSAAGTHYNSPLHFGNGTRLTVT.

V usage is TRBV11-3 and J usage is TRBJ1-6; D is perhaps TRBD1 (5 bases). Germline V gives CDR1 SGHNT, CDR2 YENEEA. CDR3 length: 17 amino acids. V lost 5 bases and J lost 5, with 19 bases in between. The CDR3 region is CASSQGRTTVDNSPLHF. In DNA, the CDR3 is TGTGCCAGCAGCCAGGGCCGGACCACAGTCGATAATTCACCCCTCCACTTT.

V usage is TRBV5-1 and J usage is TRBJ2-2; TRBD2 agrees at 12 bases. The V gene end was trimmed by 3 bases and the J gene end by 7 bases; junction bases not matched to a gene: 10. Per germline, CDR1 SGHRS and CDR2 YFSETQ. The CDR3 has 17 residues. The CDR3 bases are TGCGCCAGCAGCTGGTCTAGCGGGGGGGCCTCGGACGGGGAGCTGTTTTTT. Its protein product is CASSWSSGGASDGELFF.

The chain has TRBV5-1 and TRBJ2-1; 12 nucleotides agree with TRBD2. Looked up from germline, CDR1 is SGHRS and CDR2 is YFSETQ. J was trimmed by 8 bases and V by 3 bases; bases with no gene match: 6. This CDR3 is 15 amino acids long. CDR3 protein: CASSWTSGDSDEQFF. CDR3 DNA: TGCGCCAGCAGCTGGACTAGCGGGGATTCGGATGAGCAGTTCTTC. Based on the CDR3 plus reference TRBV5-1 and TRBJ2-1, the full variable domain is KAGVTQTPRYLIKTRGQQVTLSCSPISGHRSVSWYQQTPGQGLQFLFEYFSETQRNKGNFPGRFSGRQFSNSRSEMNVSTLELGDSALYLCASSWTSGDSDEQFFGPGTRLTVL.

This clone turned up a few times. This sample also contains other DNA sequences that code for the same CDR3. The chain has TRBV4-3 and TRBJ1-2; TRBD1 might be the D (5 bases). Germline assignment: CDR1 LGHNA and CDR2 YSLEER. Deletions cut 3 bases from V and 6 bases from J, with 8 bases between. This CDR3 has 12 residues. The DNA for the CDR3 is TGCGCCAGCAGCCATTCGGGGGATGGCTACACCTTC. This gives the protein CASSHSGDGYTF.

The CDR3 reads CASSPSLRAIGYTF. CDR3 in DNA: TGTGCCAGCAGTCCCTCTCTGAGGGCCATAGGCTACACCTTC. The rearrangement joins TRBV27 to TRBJ1-2; D remains ambiguous. The germline gives CDR1 MNHEY, CDR2 SMNVEV (reference sequence). With 5 bases removed from V and 8 bases from J, the gap between germline ends came to 18 bases. The length of the CDR3 is 14 residues.

V gene TRBV5-1 combines with J gene TRBJ1-3; D not resolved. Trimming took off 0 bases at V and 0 bases at J, with 13 bases between the two ends. The CDR3 spans 17 residues. Germline CDR1 is SGHRS and CDR2 is YFSETQ. In nucleotides, the CDR3 is TGCGCCAGCAGCTTGGAGGGAGACCTTAACTCTGGAAACACCATATATTTT. This codes for CASSLEGDLNSGNTIYF. The full variable domain, in which reference TRBV5-1 and TRBJ1-3 provide the parts outside the CDR3, is KAGVTQTPRYLIKTRGQQVTLSCSPISGHRSVSWYQQTPGQGLQFLFEYFSETQRNKGNFPGRFSGRQFSNSRSEMNVSTLELGDSALYLCASSLEGDLNSGNTIYFGEGSWLTVV.

The rearrangement joins TRBV7-9 to TRBJ2-5, with D possibly being TRBD1 (5 bases). V gave up 5 bases and J gave up 2 bases, with 12 bases separating them. Germline V gene lookup returns CDR1 SEHNR and CDR2 FQNEAQ (reference sequence). CDR3 length: 14 residues. CDR3 amino acids: CASSVPGRQETQYF. CDR3 nucleotide sequence: TGTGCCAGCAGCGTTCCAGGGCGGCAAGAGACCCAGTACTTC. Supplemented by reference TRBV7-9 and TRBJ2-5, the full variable domain reads DTGVSQNPRHKITKRGQNVTFRCDPISEHNRLYWYRQTLGQGPEFLTYFQNEAQLEKSRLLSDRFSAERPKGSFSTLEIQRTEQGDSAMYLCASSVPGRQETQYFGPGTRLLVL.